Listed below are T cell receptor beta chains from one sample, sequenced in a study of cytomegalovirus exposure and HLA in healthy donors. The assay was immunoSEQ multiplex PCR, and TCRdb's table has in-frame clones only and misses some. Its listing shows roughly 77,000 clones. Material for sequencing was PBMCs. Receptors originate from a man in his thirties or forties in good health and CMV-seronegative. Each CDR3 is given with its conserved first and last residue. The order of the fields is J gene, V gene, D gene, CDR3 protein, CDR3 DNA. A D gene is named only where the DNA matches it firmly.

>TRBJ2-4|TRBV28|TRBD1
CASSLIGTGRNIQYF
TGTGCCAGCAGTTTAATAGGGACAGGGAGAAACATTCAGTACTTC
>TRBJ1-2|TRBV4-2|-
CASSQNRLDGYTF
TGTGCCAGCAGCCAAAACAGGCTTGATGGCTACACCTTC
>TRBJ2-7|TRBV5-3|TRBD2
CASLRASGPYEQYF
TGTGCCTCTCTCCGGGCTAGCGGCCCCTACGAGCAGTACTTC
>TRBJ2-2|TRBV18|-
CASSTRFTGGIPKKTGNTGELFF
TGTGCCAGCTCAACCCGATTCACCGGGGGAATACCCAAAAAAACAGGGAACACCGGGGAGCTGTTTTTT
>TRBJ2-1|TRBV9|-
CASSSRNSYNEQFF
TGTGCCAGCAGCTCTCGTAATTCCTACAATGAGCAGTTCTTC
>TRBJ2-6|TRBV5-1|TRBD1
CASRSGQGDPGANVLTF
TGCGCCAGCAGGTCGGGACAGGGGGATCCCGGGGCCAACGTCCTGACTTTC
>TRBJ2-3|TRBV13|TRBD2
CASSPQAGGPDTQYF
TGTGCCAGCAGCCCCCAAGCGGGAGGGCCAGATACGCAGTATTTT
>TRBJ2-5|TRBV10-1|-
CASRGRQSRETQYF
TGCGCCAGCAGGGGTAGACAGAGCCGAGAGACCCAGTACTTC
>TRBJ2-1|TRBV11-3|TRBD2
CASTPGLAEGNEQFF
TGTGCCAGCACCCCGGGACTAGCGGAGGGGAATGAGCAGTTCTTC
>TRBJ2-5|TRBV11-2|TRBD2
CASSLGTSDRETQYF
TGTGCCAGCAGCCTGGGGACTAGCGACAGAGAGACCCAGTACTTC
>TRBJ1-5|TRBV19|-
CASSIRGNQPQHF
TGTGCCAGTAGTATTCGAGGGAATCAGCCCCAGCATTTT
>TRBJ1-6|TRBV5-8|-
CASSGWGGRSPLHF
TGTGCCAGCAGCGGTTGGGGGGGGCGGTCACCCCTCCACTTT
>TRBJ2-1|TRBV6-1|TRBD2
CASSAQLAGLNNEQFF
TGTGCCAGCAGTGCTCAGCTAGCGGGGCTAAACAATGAGCAGTTCTTC